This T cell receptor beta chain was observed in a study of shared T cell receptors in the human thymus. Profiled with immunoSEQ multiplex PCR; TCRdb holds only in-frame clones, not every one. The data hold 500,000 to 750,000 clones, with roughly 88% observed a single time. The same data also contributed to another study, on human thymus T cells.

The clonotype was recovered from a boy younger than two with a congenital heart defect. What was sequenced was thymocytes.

CDR3 in amino acids: CASSEDQGVPPSYEQYF. As DNA, the CDR3 is TGTGCCAGCAGTGAGGATCAGGGGGTACCCCCCTCCTACGAGCAGTACTTC. The V gene is TRBV2, the J gene TRBJ2-7; 7 bases match TRBD1. This CDR3 comprises 17 residues. The junction had 11 bases not matched to a gene; V was cut back by 3 bases and J by 0 bases. Germline-derived CDR1 and CDR2 are SNHLY and FYNNEI.